The source of this T cell receptor beta chain is a study of monozygotic twins with inflammatory bowel disease (dated by TCRdb to between 2018 and 2021). About the full investigation: The complete study included about 28 monozygotic twin pairs: 19 IBD-discordant Danish pairs and nine German pairs, of which four were IBD-concordant and five were IBD-discordant. The search for disease-associated traits relied mainly on comparing IBD patients with their genetically identical healthy co-twins within discordant pairs. Each individual had, on average, about 151 000 unique TCRalpha sequences and 181 000 unique TCRbeta sequences available for analysis.

On the study overall, not on this receptor specifically: The analysis was unable to tell apart different T cell subtypes. Because patients received different immunosuppressive treatments, the repertoires may have picked up extra background noise and variability between individuals. Concordant and discordant twins showed no difference in repertoire similarity, possibly because of limited statistical power. Compared with healthy twins, IBD patients had fewer clonotypes in common with other individuals, a difference most pronounced in patients showing signs of disease activity. TCRbeta repertoire diversity, by inverse Simpson index, was decreased in IBD patients compared with their healthy co-twins. No single strong signal or clonotype linked to IBD turned up in the results, so the idea that one exists was not supported.

Worth noting for this clonotype: The specificity of this receptor is unknown.

From cysteine to phenylalanine, the CDR3 is 15 amino acids long. Only the protein sequence is given. From the germline V gene, CDR1 is SGHAT and CDR2 is FQNNGV. Library generation was performed with 5' RACE. For each TCR library, 3,000 to 3,500 ng of total RNA was used. For each sample, cDNA was synthesized in eight separate reactions using SMARTScribe reverse transcriptase. During cDNA synthesis, template switching was used to introduce unique molecular identifiers that contained a 6-nucleotide sample barcode. Amplification of TCRalpha and TCRbeta cDNA involved two nested PCRs of 16 and 9 cycles, and each PCR was followed by bead purification. Before amplification, the cDNA was treated with uracil DNA-glycosylase and purified using the QIAquick PCR purification kit. In the second PCR, Illumina TruSeq-compatible adapters and sample-specific barcodes were added. TapeStation and Qubit were used to check library quality and concentration, and about 5.2 ng of each library went into the pool. The pooled libraries were sequenced with 2 x 100 bp reads and custom sequencing primers on an Illumina HiSeq2500 single-index Rapid Run. Processing in the source paper ran as follows. MiGEC version 1.2.6 was used for UMI-based consensus assembly to correct PCR and sequencing errors. MiXCR version 2.1.1 was used for V(D)J alignment, clonotype assembly and CDR3 extraction. Normalisation of gene usage, clonotype sharing and MAIT/NKT TCR abundance was achieved by analysing the top 1000, 10 000 and 20 000 clonotypes per sample. After downsampling to 27 000 UMIs, diversity was calculated as the inverse Simpson index using the vegan R package. Paired Mann-Whitney U tests were applied to discordant twin pairs, and Benjamini-Hochberg correction was used for multiple testing. The reads underwent TCRdb reprocessing, giving one record for each CDR3 protein sequence and no DNA. TCRdb's processing, not the authors' own work, is the source of the V and J calls. The sample table holds around 400,000 distinct CDR3 sequences. The ten largest make up about 2.3% of the sample.

An approximately 2.5 ml peripheral blood sample was drawn into PAXgene tubes per donor and stored at -80°C. Total RNA was isolated from whole blood with the PAXgene blood miRNA kit on an automated QIAcube, without T cell sorting. Peripheral blood from monozygotic twin pairs who were concordant or discordant for inflammatory bowel disease underwent deep TCRalpha and TCRbeta repertoire profiling using unique molecular barcoding. Smoking habits were recorded for all twin pairs, and each individual was classified as a current, former or never smoker. The chain employs TRBV11-2 and TRBJ2-2; with no DNA, the TCRdb D assignment of TRBD2 cannot be verified. The specimen sequenced was blood. The source is a human donor with ulcerative colitis or Crohn's disease, or a healthy co-twin of an affected twin (not recorded which). Here the CDR3 is given as CASSLGERSIGELFF.